One T cell receptor (beta chain) is described in this entry. Its antigen is not known. Noted time point: pre-treatment sample, taken before nivolumab and TIL therapy. Adults with stage 4 NSCLC were enrolled in a phase I trial. The data are from a study of TIL therapy for anti-PD-1-resistant metastatic lung cancer. Background on the study: Most patients had lung adenocarcinoma; a few tumors were EGFR-mutant, two ALK-rearranged; half smoked currently or formerly.

The V gene end was trimmed by 3 bases and the J gene end by 13 bases; junction bases not matched to a gene: 11. There are 13 residues in the CDR3. Germline-derived CDR1 and CDR2 are SEHNR and FQNEAQ (reference sequence). Study-level findings and limits: The baseline peripheral repertoire was partially replaced by infused TIL clonotypes that later decayed.

Sequencing used immunoSEQ v3. Repertoires were generated with immunoSEQ multiplex PCR, while TCRdb's copy carries only in-frame clones and drops some. The profile covers 50,000 to 65,000 clones, with around 68% appearing a single time and over 6.5% taken by the ten largest. Sequences were derived from blood, sampled at baseline. This receptor was identified in a person between 25 and 79 years old with non-small cell lung cancer. This chain uses TRBV7-9 with TRBJ2-5, with 7 nucleotides matching TRBD1. The CDR3 protein is CASSFFRTGGRYF. The DNA for the CDR3 is TGTGCCAGCAGCTTCTTTCGGACAGGAGGACGGTACTTC. The full variable domain, in which reference TRBV7-9 and TRBJ2-5 provide the parts outside the CDR3, is DTGVSQNPRHKITKRGQNVTFRCDPISEHNRLYWYRQTLGQGPEFLTYFQNEAQLEKSRLLSDRFSAERPKGSFSTLEIQRTEQGDSAMYLCASSFFRTGGRYFGPGTRLLVL.